This record concerns one T cell receptor beta chain sequence. Its antigen remains unidentified. Per-base qualities were not stored, and no clone one base away is much larger. Including cysteine and phenylalanine, the CDR3 has 17 amino acids. Here the CDR3 DNA is all that survives: 51 bases in frame from base 1. V is cut by 3 bases and J by 4 bases, and the space between the germline ends is 16 bases. Another Seattle source contributed samples from volunteer blood donors who had recovered from COVID-19. Each collaborating institution followed its own protocols to collect whole blood in K2EDTA tubes. For TCRbeta analysis, collaborators shipped samples in one of three forms: frozen whole blood, isolated PBMCs, or DNA extracted from either of those sample types. This sample is part of a study of blood T cell repertoires in COVID-19 (TCRdb year 2020). Describing the broader study: The collaborator samples originated in the United States, Italy and Spain and spanned the acute and convalescent phases of COVID-19. The prospective study material was composed of cDNA or gDNA derived from T cells, B-cell-depleted T cells, or PBMCs. Deeply sampled blood TCRbeta repertoires from subjects exposed to, actively infected with, or recovered from COVID-19 were included in the dataset. A freely available public database, intended as a resource for researchers studying the immune response to SARS-CoV-2, is where the repertoires were released. The samples were drawn from the first 160 participants of the ongoing ImmuneRACE study and from about 1,200 subjects provided by 6 global collaborators. The sample metadata nearly always contained a de-identified subject ID, COVID-19 status, age in years and sex. Where available, HLA class I and class II types were obtained from metadata supplied by the sample provider rather than from assay-based typing.

What the work shows at the level of the full study, not this receptor alone: The quantity of clinical and demographic metadata differed by source and by participant and was supplied without curation.

TCRbeta CDR3 regions were amplified from genomic DNA by means of the immunoSEQ Assay, a bias-controlled multiplex PCR. Concerning the study's data processing: Nucleated cell counts per sample were estimated from amplification of reference gene primers within the assay. To quantify the absolute abundance of each unique TCRbeta CDR3 rearrangement, sequence reads were collapsed and filtered. Productive Simpson clonality was computed per sample as the square root of Simpson's diversity index over productive rearrangements. TCRdb limited this immuneACCESS table to in-frame rearrangements with V and J called. A share of clones is missing; checked studies link under half to unresolved V genes, and the rest is unexplained. That table furnishes V, J and clone size, whereas the DNA furnished D and trimming. The sample contains under 200,000 clones, over 80% of them found a single time. Of the sample, 13% is held by the ten largest clones.

Recombination connected TRBV23-1 to TRBJ2-6; D gene: possibly TRBD2, on 6 matching bases. TRBV23-1 is marked as an open reading frame, function uncertain. Sequenced: peripheral blood. The receptor's source is a man between 70 and 80 years old who had recovered from COVID-19. Here the CDR3 is given as CASSQRRVPLGANVLTF. The DNA sequence is as follows: TGCGCCAGCAGTCAGAGGAGGGTTCCACTCGGGGCCAACGTCCTGACTTTC.